The sequence of this TCR beta chain was determined in a study of blood T cell repertoires in COVID-19. Libraries were prepared by immunoSEQ multiplex PCR; TCRdb keeps only in-frame clonotypes and omits some of them. The sample shows more than 200,000 clones, around nine tenths of them seen only once. The CDR3 length is 12 residues. Trimming removed 10 bases at V and 3 bases at J, with 12 bases between. Germline V gives CDR1 ENHRY, CDR2 SYGVKD. The V gene is TRBV10-3, the J gene TRBJ1-1; the D is unclear. The sequenced material came from PBMCs or T cells enriched from blood (not recorded which). This receptor was identified in a woman in her forties or fifties who had recovered from COVID-19. For the CDR3, the DNA is TGTGCCACCAGGATCCGGGACACTGAAGCTTTCTTT. This codes for CATRIRDTEAFF.